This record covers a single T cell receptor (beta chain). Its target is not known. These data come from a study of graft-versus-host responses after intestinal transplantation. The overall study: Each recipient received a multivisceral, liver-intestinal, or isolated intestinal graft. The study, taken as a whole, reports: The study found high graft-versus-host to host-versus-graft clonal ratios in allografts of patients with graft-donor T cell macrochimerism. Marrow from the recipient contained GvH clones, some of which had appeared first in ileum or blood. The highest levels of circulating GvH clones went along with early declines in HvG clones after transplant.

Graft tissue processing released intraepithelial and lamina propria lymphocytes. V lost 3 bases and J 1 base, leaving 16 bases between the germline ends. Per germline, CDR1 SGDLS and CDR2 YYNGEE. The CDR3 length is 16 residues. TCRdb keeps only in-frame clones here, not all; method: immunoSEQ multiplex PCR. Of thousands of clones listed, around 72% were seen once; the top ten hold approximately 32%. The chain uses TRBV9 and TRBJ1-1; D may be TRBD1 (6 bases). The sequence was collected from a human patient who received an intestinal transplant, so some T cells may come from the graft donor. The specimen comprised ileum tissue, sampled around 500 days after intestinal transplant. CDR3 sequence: CASSAPPPGQNTEAFF. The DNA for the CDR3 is TGTGCCAGCAGCGCACCCCCGCCGGGACAGAACACTGAAGCTTTCTTT. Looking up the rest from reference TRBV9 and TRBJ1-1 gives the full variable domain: DSGVTQTPKHLITATGQRVTLRCSPRSGDLSVYWYQQSLDQGLQFLIQYYNGEERAKGNILERFSAQQFPDLHSELNLSSLELGDSALYFCASSAPPPGQNTEAFFGQGTRLTVV.